Below are 7 T cell receptor beta chains sequenced from a single sample in a study of T cells after yellow fever vaccination. Using its own MiXCR run on the 5' RACE reads, TCRdb lists one record per CDR3 protein. The data contain approximately 250,000 distinct CDR3 sequences, 6.7% of them singletons. The sample was CD4+ T cells sorted from PBMCs, taken on the day of the yellow fever booster vaccination. The source of these receptors is a man aged 30-40 years who received the YFV17D yellow fever vaccine.

There are a few counts of this clonotype. This chain joins TRBV29-1 and TRBJ1-2; no definite D call. The germline gives CDR1 SQVTM, CDR2 ANQGSEA. Between the trimmed V and J ends, which lost 2 bases and 0 bases, there was a span of 1 base. The CDR3 spans 11 residues. DNA of the CDR3: TGCAGCGTTGAATCTAACTATGGCTACACCTTC. Protein product: CSVESNYGYTF.

This clonotype was seen repeatedly, ten times or more. The V and J genes are TRBV2 and TRBJ2-5; 8 nucleotides match TRBD2. V shed 3 bases, J shed 9 bases, and the junction held 6 bases outside the gene matches. Germline V lookup: CDR1 SNHLY, CDR2 FYNNEI. The CDR3 loop spans 13 amino acids. The CDR3: CASSEREELAQYF. CDR3 nucleotides: TGTGCCAGCAGTGAGCGGGAGGAGTTGGCCCAGTACTTC.

This clonotype appeared many times. This chain connects TRBV7-2 to TRBJ2-5; 8 bases are a match to TRBD2. In germline, CDR1 is SGHTA, CDR2 FQGNSA. Trimming took 5 bases from V and 9 from J; bases not matched to a gene: 5. The CDR3 is 12 amino acids. The CDR3 is CASSQSGSPQYF. In nucleotides, the CDR3 is TGTGCCAGCAGCCAAAGCGGGAGTCCCCAGTACTTC.

This clonotype has more than one count but fewer than ten. Written as DNA, the CDR3 is TGTGCCAGCAGGCCGCTGGGGCTGAGCTCCTACAATGAGCAGTTCTTC. It specifies CASRPLGLSSYNEQFF. The chain employs TRBV6-1 and TRBJ2-1, with D tentatively TRBD1 (5 bases). The CDR3 runs 16 residues. Germline lookup yields CDR1 MNHNS and CDR2 SASEGT. Deletions cut 6 bases from V and 0 bases from J, with 15 bases between.

This clonotype showed up just a few times. A junction end diverges from the germline sequence, so it may reflect a read error. V and J are TRBV6-1 and TRBJ1-1; the D is unclear. Germline values: CDR1 MNHNS, CDR2 SASEGT. CDR3 length equals 12 residues. In DNA form, the CDR3 reads TGTGCCAGCAGTAAAGCGAGGACCCCAGCTTTCTTT. The encoded protein is CASSKARTPAFF.

This clonotype has a handful of counts. The chain combines TRBV4-1 with TRBJ2-1, with D possibly TRBD2 on 6 matching bases. This CDR3 is 15 amino acids long. Trimming removed 2 bases at V and 6 bases at J, with 14 bases between. Germline CDR1 reads MGHRA; CDR2 reads YSYEKL. The CDR3 spells CASSQRTGRGNEQFF. Here the CDR3 DNA reads TGCGCCAGCAGCCAACGTACGGGGCGGGGCAATGAGCAGTTCTTC.

CDR3 sequence reads: CASSLTSIGTIQYF. CDR3 bases: TGTGCCAGCAGCTTAACCTCGATCGGCACCATTCAGTACTTC. This rearrangement joins TRBV7-2 to TRBJ2-4; unclear D gene. Trimming removed 2 bases from V and 9 bases from J, with 14 bases in between. This CDR3 has 14 residues. The germline CDR1 and CDR2 sequences are SGHTA and FQGNSA.